The TCR beta chain described here comes from a study of control samples from healthy donors and cancer patients. The V segment lost 7 bases and the J segment 5 bases; nucleotides outside the gene matches: 4. CDR3 length: 11 residues. Germline CDR1 is DFQATT and CDR2 is SNEGSKA (reference sequence). Sequenced by immunoSEQ multiplex PCR; TCRdb stores in-frame clones only, minus some. The table has 25,000 to 35,000 clones, approximately 90% seen once. This sequence joins TRBV20-1 and TRBJ1-1; 7 positions match TRBD1. This TCR came from a woman between 40 and 50 years old with lung cancer. The sample taken for sequencing was PBMCs. CDR3 protein: CSGAQGTEAFF. The CDR3 DNA reads as TGCAGTGGCGCACAGGGGACTGAAGCTTTCTTT.